This is a list of T cell receptor beta chains from one sample in a study of radiation and T cells in renal cell carcinoma. Using immunoSEQ multiplex PCR, the repertoire was profiled, and TCRdb retains in-frame clones only, with some absent. The sample gives some 140,000 clones, roughly 90% of which show up once; more than 10% is in the top ten. Sample: blood, taken from a patient whose treatment included radiotherapy and nephrectomy. These TCRs come from a woman aged 45-59 years with renal cell carcinoma. The CDR3 runs from the conserved cysteine through the conserved F or W. A D gene is named only where the DNA matches it firmly. Only part of the rows carry a size: once, few, many, or a class if the clone is expanded.

j_call	v_call	clone_size	d_call	cdr3_nt	cdr3_aa
TRBJ2-7	TRBV30	.	TRBD2	TGTGCCTGGAGTGTAGCGGGGGCCCCCTTCGAGCAGTACTTC	CAWSVAGAPFEQYF
TRBJ2-3	TRBV4-3	few	TRBD2	TGCGCCAGCAGCCCTAGGGGCGGGGGGATAAGCACAGATACGCAGTATTTT	CASSPRGGGISTDTQYF
TRBJ1-6	TRBV6-4	few	.	TGTGCCAGCAGTGACGACAGTAATTCACCCCTCCACTTT	CASSDDSNSPLHF
TRBJ2-3	TRBV5-1	once	.	TGCGCCAGCAGCTTAGGGTCGTCTAGCACAGATACGCAGTATTTT	CASSLGSSSTDTQYF
TRBJ2-3	TRBV4-3	.	.	TGCGCCAGCAGCCAAGATTGGGACACCCCACCGAGGTATTTT	CASSQDWDTPPRYF
TRBJ2-5	TRBV5-1	.	TRBD1	TGCGCCAGCAGCCGCCGGGACAGGGGACTCCAAGAGACCCAGTACTTC	CASSRRDRGLQETQYF
TRBJ1-2	TRBV7-2	.	TRBD1	TGTGCCAGCAGCAACAGGGGATTCTATGGCTACACCTTC	CASSNRGFYGYTF
TRBJ1-1	TRBV10-1	.	TRBD1	TGCGCCAGCAGTAGACAGGGGAACACTGAAGCTTTCTTT	CASSRQGNTEAFF
TRBJ2-1	TRBV27	.	TRBD2	TGTGCCAGCAGTTTAGGGCTAGCGGGGGACTACTACAATGAGCAGTTCTTC	CASSLGLAGDYYNEQFF
TRBJ1-6	TRBV7-8	.	.	TGTGCCAGCAGCTTAGAAGCCAGGGCCAATTCACCCCTCCACTTT	CASSLEARANSPLHF